This T cell receptor (beta chain) was sequenced in a study of Graves' ophthalmopathy and Graves' hyperthyroidism listed by TCRdb under 2018. Background on the whole study: A patient counted as having stable hyperthyroidism if there was no progression to ophthalmopathy within 18 months of follow-up. TCR beta repertoire signatures were used to distinguish Graves' ophthalmopathy from Graves' hyperthyroidism and to predict progression to ophthalmopathy. In total, 135 blood samples were TCR-sequenced: 40 to 45 ophthalmopathy, approximately 80 hyperthyroidism and approximately 17 hyperthyroidism-to-ophthalmopathy patients. To explore V-J signatures that distinguish ophthalmopathy from hyperthyroidism, a discovery set of about a hundred patients was enrolled, made up of around 40 with ophthalmopathy and 57 with stable hyperthyroidism. An independent validation cohort comprised around 19 hyperthyroidism patients and 17 patients who later progressed from hyperthyroidism to ophthalmopathy. In about 6 hyperthyroidism patients, the T-cell repertoire of thyroid tissue was compared with the T-cell repertoire of blood. Once sampling was done, hyperthyroidism patients were given methimazole at a starting dose of 30 mg daily, while ophthalmopathy patients were given high-dose intravenous methylprednisolone.

This clonotype was seen many times. Its antigen is not yet known. No clone much larger than this one lies a single base away; base qualities are absent. Hyperthyroidism patients were newly diagnosed, with disease duration under 2 months, and aged 18 to 65 years. Patients with other autoimmune diseases, uncontrolled infections, pregnancy or lactation were excluded from the study. Diagnosis relied on clinical symptoms, serum thyroxine, TRAb, thyroid ultrasound and orbital computed tomography. Total RNA was extracted with Trizol reagent and quality-checked on an Agilent 2100 Bioanalyzer. For repertoire sequencing, the TCR beta CDR3 regions were amplified from RNA transcripts. A first-round RT-PCR used HTBI primers with the Qiagen OneStep RT-PCR kit, followed by a second-round multiplex PCR, size selection and purification. Libraries were sequenced on an Illumina HiSeq2000 using paired-end 100 bp reads. As for how the authors treated the data: Reads were processed with SOAPnuke, discarding reads with adapters, uncalled bases, mean Phred below 15, or no exact constant-primer or identifier match. High-quality paired reads were merged with COPE v1.2.5. Each unique nucleotide sequence was defined as a clonotype, and clonotypes were aligned to IMGT TRB V, D and J references with MiTCR v1.1. The analysis was limited to V-J combinations with a frequency above 0.0001, which together covered approximately 99% of the repertoires. For each V-J combination, a TCR clonal expansion and chaos score was defined as F50 clonal expansion divided by the chaos observed in the TCRdist matrix. Features were reduced by Welch's t-statistics and random forest to about a dozen V-J combinations, which fed a naive Bayes classifier. The Morisita-Horn index was used to measure how similar the thyroid and blood repertoires were. TCRdb trimmed the raw reads at Q25, called clones with MiXCR and kept productive beta chains. When rows share a CDR3 protein, they turn into one entry using the most common DNA and genes. TCRdb assigned the V and J calls; the authors' analysis was not used. The sample records 900,000 to 1,200,000 distinct CDR3 sequences, about 40% of which are singletons. Of the sample, roughly 11% is held by the ten largest clones.

The paper's findings and limits, for the study overall: In validation, the model predicted ophthalmopathy progression with over 60% sensitivity and roughly 72% specificity; about a dozen predicted patients were CT-confirmed with GO in a median of about 6.1 months. Most expanded thyroid clonotypes with a frequency above 0.001 also appeared in blood, which suggests that blood repertoires may reflect the immune response in the thyroid. In cross-validation, the 13-signature model distinguished ophthalmopathy from stable hyperthyroidism with nearly 90% sensitivity and around 81% specificity, and in the test set the corresponding values were about 80% and 75%. Sample size was not statistically predetermined, and group allocation was not concealed from the investigators.

The CDR3 goes from the cysteine to the phenylalanine over 15 residues. Only the CDR3 DNA is retained, 45 bases long and in frame from the first base. Based on the germline V gene (reference sequence), the CDR1 and CDR2 sequences are DFQATT and SNEGSKA. Unmatched junction bases come to 7, with V trimmed by 3 bases and J by 5 bases. This chain joins TRBV20-1 to TRBJ1-5; TRBD1 fits 10 bases in the junction. The TCR comes from an adult man with Graves' hyperthyroidism. Specimen: peripheral blood or thyroid tissue (not recorded which). The CDR3 region: CSASVPGTGDQPQHF. The DNA reads TGCAGTGCTAGCGTTCCCGGGACAGGGGATCAGCCCCAGCATTTT.